A single T cell receptor beta chain is shown here with its context. Its matching antigen is unknown. This entry is derived from a study of shared clonotypes between healthy human individuals. Produced via immunoSEQ multiplex PCR; TCRdb's table is partial and in-frame only. Here the sample spans around 1.9 million clones, roughly 91% being singletons. Findings of the study overall: About 5% of naive CD4 clonotypes were shared across several donors.

CDR3 size: 14 residues. CDR1 is MNHEY, CDR2 SVGAGI, per germline. Trimming took 5 bases from V and 7 from J; bases not matched to a gene: 10. Selected positively for CCR7 and CD45RO-negative, naive CD8 cells excluded terminally differentiated effector memory CD45RA+ cells. The chain couples TRBV6-5 to TRBJ1-1, with 7 bases fitting TRBD1. The origin of this receptor is a man between 18 and 29 years old in good health. Some clones in this sample may be carry-over from other donors' samples. Sequenced sample: naive CD8+ T cells from PBMCs. The CDR3 loop reads CASSPGTVLIEAFF. CDR3 in DNA: TGTGCCAGCAGTCCTGGGACAGTATTAATTGAAGCTTTCTTT.